These T cell receptor beta chains were read from a single sample in a study of cytomegalovirus exposure and HLA in healthy donors. Produced via immunoSEQ multiplex PCR; TCRdb's table is partial and in-frame only. The sample carries 120,000 to 150,000 clones, roughly 76% recorded once. Input material: PBMCs. These receptors all come from a woman in her thirties or forties in good health and CMV-seronegative. Each CDR3 is given with its conserved first and last residue. A D gene is named only where the DNA matches it firmly. Size values are once, few and many counts, or a class for expanded clones, and some rows have none.

j_call: TRBJ1-1
d_call: TRBD1
v_call: TRBV7-2
clone_size: once
cdr3_aa: CASSSSYRAGGNAEAFF
cdr3_nt: TGTGCCAGCAGCTCGTCTTACAGAGCAGGGGGTAATGCAGAAGCTTTCTTT

j_call: TRBJ1-6
d_call: TRBD1
v_call: TRBV9
clone_size: NA
cdr3_aa: CASSPSGTGGNSPLHF
cdr3_nt: TGTGCCAGCAGCCCATCCGGGACAGGGGGCAATTCACCCCTCCACTTT

j_call: TRBJ1-6
d_call: NA
v_call: TRBV6-6
clone_size: NA
cdr3_aa: CASRRAIGGSPLHF
cdr3_nt: TGTGCTTCGCGGCGGGCAATCGGTGGCTCACCCCTCCACTTT

j_call: TRBJ2-1
d_call: TRBD2
v_call: TRBV5-5
clone_size: once
cdr3_aa: CASSPGLAGFDNEQFF
cdr3_nt: TGTGCCAGCAGCCCGGGACTAGCGGGGTTCGACAATGAGCAGTTCTTC

j_call: TRBJ1-1
d_call: NA
v_call: TRBV27
clone_size: few
cdr3_aa: CASSLSWRDTEAFF
cdr3_nt: TGTGCCAGCAGTTTATCGTGGCGGGACACTGAAGCTTTCTTT

j_call: TRBJ2-1
d_call: NA
v_call: TRBV28
clone_size: NA
cdr3_aa: CASLEASDYNEQFF
cdr3_nt: TGTGCCAGCCTAGAGGCAAGTGATTACAATGAGCAGTTCTTC

j_call: TRBJ2-1
d_call: NA
v_call: TRBV7-6
clone_size: NA
cdr3_aa: CASSLAAGANYNEQFF
cdr3_nt: TGTGCCAGCAGCTTAGCCGCAGGGGCGAACTACAATGAGCAGTTCTTC

j_call: TRBJ2-2
d_call: TRBD2
v_call: TRBV10-3
clone_size: NA
cdr3_aa: CAISKLAGATNTGELFF
cdr3_nt: TGTGCCATCAGTAAACTAGCGGGGGCCACAAACACCGGGGAGCTGTTTTTT

j_call: TRBJ2-5
d_call: NA
v_call: TRBV25-1
clone_size: NA
cdr3_aa: CASGTRQQETQYF
cdr3_nt: TGTGCCAGCGGGACAAGACAGCAAGAGACCCAGTACTTC

j_call: TRBJ1-4
d_call: NA
v_call: TRBV5-4
clone_size: NA
cdr3_aa: CASSLGGLNEKLFF
cdr3_nt: TGTGCCAGCAGCTTAGGTGGACTTAATGAAAAACTGTTTTTT

j_call: TRBJ1-1
d_call: TRBD1
v_call: TRBV27
clone_size: NA
cdr3_aa: CASSAGTGGLSEAFF
cdr3_nt: TGTGCCAGCAGTGCCGGGACAGGGGGACTTTCTGAAGCTTTCTTT

j_call: TRBJ2-3
d_call: TRBD1
v_call: TRBV7-9
clone_size: once
cdr3_aa: CASTQGAVGTDTQYF
cdr3_nt: TGTGCCAGCACTCAGGGGGCCGTTGGCACAGATACGCAGTATTTT

j_call: TRBJ1-1
d_call: NA
v_call: TRBV6-4
clone_size: few
cdr3_aa: CASSQQEGTEAFF
cdr3_nt: TGTGCCAGCAGTCAACAGGAAGGTACTGAAGCTTTCTTT

j_call: TRBJ2-1
d_call: NA
v_call: TRBV11-2
clone_size: NA
cdr3_aa: CASSFSPGGLVEQFF
cdr3_nt: TGTGCCAGCAGCTTTTCGCCCGGAGGGTTGGTTGAGCAGTTCTTC

j_call: TRBJ1-1
d_call: NA
v_call: TRBV4-1
clone_size: NA
cdr3_aa: CASNSMNTEAFF
cdr3_nt: TGCGCCAGCAACTCAATGAACACTGAAGCTTTCTTT

j_call: TRBJ2-1
d_call: TRBD2
v_call: TRBV11-1
clone_size: NA
cdr3_aa: CASSRDYSLPEQFF
cdr3_nt: TGTGCCAGCAGCCGGGACTATAGCTTGCCTGAGCAGTTCTTC

j_call: TRBJ1-6
d_call: TRBD1
v_call: TRBV5-1
clone_size: NA
cdr3_aa: CASSSAQGDNSPLHF
cdr3_nt: TGCGCCAGCAGCTCGGCACAGGGGGACAATTCACCCCTCCACTTT

j_call: TRBJ1-1
d_call: TRBD1
v_call: TRBV6-6
clone_size: once
cdr3_aa: CASSYPGQAMNTEAFF
cdr3_nt: TGTGCCAGCAGTTACCCGGGACAGGCTATGAACACTGAAGCTTTCTTT

j_call: TRBJ2-2
d_call: NA
v_call: TRBV5-4
clone_size: NA
cdr3_aa: CASSLRQGDTGELFF
cdr3_nt: TGTGCCAGCAGCTTGCGTCAGGGTGACACCGGGGAGCTGTTTTTT

j_call: TRBJ2-2
d_call: TRBD1
v_call: TRBV6-4
clone_size: NA
cdr3_aa: CASSTGQVGELFF
cdr3_nt: TGTGCCAGCAGTACCGGACAGGTCGGGGAGCTGTTTTTT

j_call: TRBJ1-5
d_call: NA
v_call: TRBV7-8
clone_size: once
cdr3_aa: CASSLTGQYQPQHF
cdr3_nt: TGTGCCAGCAGCCTAACAGGGCAATATCAGCCCCAGCATTTT

j_call: TRBJ1-4
d_call: NA
v_call: TRBV9
clone_size: NA
cdr3_aa: CASSPMATTNEKLFF
cdr3_nt: TGTGCCAGCAGCCCCATGGCCACAACTAATGAAAAACTGTTTTTT

j_call: TRBJ1-1
d_call: NA
v_call: TRBV9
clone_size: once
cdr3_aa: CASSPTYTEDTEAFF
cdr3_nt: TGTGCCAGCAGCCCCACATACACAGAAGACACTGAAGCTTTCTTT

j_call: TRBJ2-6
d_call: NA
v_call: TRBV7-9
clone_size: NA
cdr3_aa: CSSSSPVDSGANVLTF
cdr3_nt: TGTTCCAGCAGCTCCCCTGTAGACTCTGGGGCCAACGTCCTGACTTTC